This T cell receptor (beta chain) was captured by sequencing in a study of CD8+ T cells in alopecia areata. Broader study findings: Shared TCR sequences were less clear between patients than in mice, possibly partly from HLA diversity. Numerous expanded lesional clones remained in scalp and blood during tofacitinib.

V lost 10 bases and J lost 6, with 16 bases in between. CDR1 and CDR2 (germline): SNHLY, FYNNEI. The CDR3 has 13 amino acids. Treatment reported: oral pan-JAK inhibitor, 5-10 mg twice daily. To note about this clone: Antigen unknown.

Extracted from the samples, RNA was reverse transcribed into cDNA to serve as the sequencing template. Data came from immunoSEQ multiplex PCR; TCRdb stores just in-frame clones and leaves some out. The top ten clones hold 11% of a sample with 93,000 or so clones, 65% to 90% of them seen once. Sequencing used CD8+ T cells sorted from blood, obtained between weeks 30 and 35, from a patient treated with tofacitinib. This sequence originates from a human donor with alopecia areata. The chain links TRBV2 to TRBJ2-1; D is ambiguous. CDR3 protein: CAIPGPAPNEQFF. The CDR3 DNA reads TGTGCCATCCCGGGCCCCGCTCCCAATGAGCAGTTCTTC.